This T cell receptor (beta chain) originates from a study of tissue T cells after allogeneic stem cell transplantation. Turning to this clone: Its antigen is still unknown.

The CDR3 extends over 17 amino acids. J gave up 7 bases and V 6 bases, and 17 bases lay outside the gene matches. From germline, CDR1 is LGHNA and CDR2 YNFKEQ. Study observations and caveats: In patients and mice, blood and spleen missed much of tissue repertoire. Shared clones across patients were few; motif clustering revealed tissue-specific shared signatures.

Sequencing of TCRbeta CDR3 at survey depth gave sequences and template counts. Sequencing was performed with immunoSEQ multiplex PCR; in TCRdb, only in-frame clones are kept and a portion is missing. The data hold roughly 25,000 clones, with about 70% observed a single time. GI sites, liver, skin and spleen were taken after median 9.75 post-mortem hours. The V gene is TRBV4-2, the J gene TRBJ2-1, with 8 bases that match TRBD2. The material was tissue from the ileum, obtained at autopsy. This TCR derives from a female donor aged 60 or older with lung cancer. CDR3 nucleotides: TGTGCCAGCAGTCTAAACGGGCCCCGGGGACTAGATAATGAGCAGTTCTTC. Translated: CASSLNGPRGLDNEQFF.